The clone carrying this TCR beta chain was observed many times. The antigen is not known. The sample comes from a study of neurological immune-mediated disorders. The time point denotes: longitudinal time-point 3. Per the germline V gene, CDR1 is DFQATT and CDR2 is SNEGSKA (reference sequence). There are 17 residues in the CDR3. The V segment lost 1 base and the J segment 0 bases; nucleotides outside the gene matches: 8. MiXCR, run by TCRdb on the 5' RACE reads, gives a single entry per CDR3 protein. The sample yields roughly 100,000 distinct CDR3 sequences, 10% to 14% seen once. Study-level findings and limits: Among expanded clones, no CDR3 amino acid sequences were shared across subjects, a pattern suggesting private repertoires in all groups.

The source is a female donor with HTLV-1-associated myelopathy (HAM/TSP). This rearrangement joins TRBV20-1 to TRBJ2-3; 9 positions agree with TRBD1. The sequenced material came from PBMCs. The CDR3 reads CSARVPTGGLSTDTQYF. For the CDR3, the DNA is TGCAGTGCTAGAGTGCCCACAGGGGGCCTAAGCACAGATACGCAGTATTTT.